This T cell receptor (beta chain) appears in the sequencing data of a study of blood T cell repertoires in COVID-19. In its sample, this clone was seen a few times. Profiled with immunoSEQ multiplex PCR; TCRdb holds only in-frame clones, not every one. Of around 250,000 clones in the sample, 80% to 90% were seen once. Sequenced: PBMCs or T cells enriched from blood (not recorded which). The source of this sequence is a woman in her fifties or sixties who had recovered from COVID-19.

The CDR3 DNA follows: TGTGCTAGTGGTTTTGGGACTAGGGTCGACGAGCAGTACTTC. Amino acids: CASGFGTRVDEQYF. The rearrangement uses TRBV12-5 and TRBJ2-7; 8 bases are shared with TRBD2. The CDR3 consists of 14 residues. The junction had 6 bases not matched to a gene; V was cut back by 3 bases and J by 5 bases. CDR1 LGHNT and CDR2 FRNRAP come from the germline V gene.